This section outlines one T cell receptor beta chain sequence together with its context. Original processing notes: Amplification with reference gene primers provided the estimates of nucleated cell counts. Sequencing used immunoSEQ multiplex PCR; TCRdb keeps in-frame clones, though not all of them. The D gene and trimming were derived from the DNA, and the V and J assignments and clone size from that table. The profile shows hundreds of thousands of clones, just over 85% of them singletons. This entry comes from a study of blood T cell repertoires in COVID-19. Overall study context: Donors in the United States, Italy and Spain gave samples during acute or convalescent COVID-19. The cDNA or gDNA used as material had been derived from T cells, B-cell-depleted T cells, or PBMCs.

The CDR3 is 16 residues long. The sequencing sample was made of peripheral blood. This receptor was obtained from a woman in her twenties or thirties with active or convalescent COVID-19. The V gene is TRBV21-1, the J gene TRBJ2-1; the table's D call TRBD1 went unverified against the DNA. TRBV21-1 is listed as a pseudogene. The CDR3 nucleotides are TGTGCCAGCAGCCCCACCGGGACAGGGGACCCGCTCGGGCAGTTCTTC. Protein product: CASSPTGTGDPLGQFF.